This T cell receptor (beta chain) stems from a study of T cell responses to AZD1222 COVID-19 vaccine. The study's findings and limits: Baseline antibody screening turned up just a handful of seropositive AZD1222 recipients.

Here immunoSEQ multiplex PCR was the method, and the copy in TCRdb shows in-frame clones only, minus some. The sample holds roughly 140,000 clones; around 94% are singletons and the top ten take around 1.3%. On this clone: Its antigen is not identified.

V trimming: 5 bases; J trimming: 3 bases; junction bases outside the gene matches: 10. CDR1 is SGHAT, CDR2 FQNNGV, per germline. CDR3 length: 18 amino acids. This sequence joins TRBV11-2 and TRBJ2-1, with 13 bases matching TRBD2. Material: peripheral blood, obtained on day 0 of AZD1222 vaccination. The source of this sequence is an adult in good health. DNA for the CDR3: TGTGCCAGCAGCAGACTAGCGGGAGGTCGTCAAGTCTACAATGAGCAGTTCTTC. Translation gives CASSRLAGGRQVYNEQFF.